This is a list of T cell receptor beta chains from one sample in a study of T-cell reconstitution after alpha-beta-depleted transplantation in children. One entry per CDR3 protein results from TCRdb running MiXCR on the PCR reads. The sample contains some 260,000 distinct CDR3 sequences, 20% to 30% of which appear only once. The sequencing used PBMCs, mostly from graft donor cells, collected 360 days after TCRalphabeta/CD19-depleted stem cell transplant. Receptors originate from a female patient between 2 and 15 years old who had a stem cell transplant for congenital amegakaryocytic thrombocytopenia, so the T cells may come from the graft donor. CDR3s leave out the opening cysteine and the closing phenylalanine or tryptophan. Each record gives: V gene, J gene, clone size, CDR3 protein. Part of the rows lack a size; the others show once, few, many or a class for expanded clones.

v_call: TRBV7-2
j_call: TRBJ2-5
clone_size: few
cdr3_aa: ASSLGTSSNPQY

v_call: TRBV7-9
j_call: TRBJ2-7
clone_size: few
cdr3_aa: ASSQDGDWGEQY

v_call: TRBV10-3
j_call: TRBJ2-7
clone_size: many
cdr3_aa: AIRDGGPNPLY

v_call: TRBV20-1
j_call: TRBJ2-5
clone_size: few
cdr3_aa: SVPAGVEETQY

v_call: TRBV20-1
j_call: TRBJ1-6
clone_size: few
cdr3_aa: SARVDRNSPLH

v_call: TRBV18
j_call: TRBJ1-5
clone_size: NA
cdr3_aa: ASSPVDSNQPQH

v_call: TRBV5-5
j_call: TRBJ1-1
clone_size: once
cdr3_aa: ASSYVSGTAEAF

v_call: TRBV28
j_call: TRBJ2-7
clone_size: many
cdr3_aa: ASIGQVVYEQY

v_call: TRBV12-3/TRBV12-4
j_call: TRBJ2-4
clone_size: few
cdr3_aa: ASSQTGAIQY

v_call: TRBV21-1
j_call: TRBJ2-7
clone_size: NA
cdr3_aa: ASSRRLFGGSYEQY

v_call: TRBV20-1
j_call: TRBJ2-3
clone_size: few
cdr3_aa: SARSRTDTQY

v_call: TRBV5-1
j_call: TRBJ2-2
clone_size: NA
cdr3_aa: ASSLTGAYGELF

v_call: TRBV20-1
j_call: TRBJ2-2
clone_size: few
cdr3_aa: SARDPLGAGELF

v_call: TRBV12-3/TRBV12-4
j_call: TRBJ1-1
clone_size: many
cdr3_aa: ASSFNVRTEAF

v_call: TRBV24-1
j_call: TRBJ2-1
clone_size: few
cdr3_aa: ATSDRGYNEQF

v_call: TRBV20-1
j_call: TRBJ2-7
clone_size: few
cdr3_aa: SARRTGLYEQY

v_call: TRBV20-1
j_call: TRBJ2-2
clone_size: NA
cdr3_aa: SVELAGGPNTGELF

v_call: TRBV20-1
j_call: TRBJ2-3
clone_size: few
cdr3_aa: SAANLRESTDTQY

v_call: TRBV6-2/TRBV6-3
j_call: TRBJ2-3
clone_size: many
cdr3_aa: ASSYRAGLAFTDTQY

v_call: TRBV28
j_call: TRBJ2-1
clone_size: NA
cdr3_aa: ASDERDSYNEQF

v_call: TRBV6-5
j_call: TRBJ1-2
clone_size: NA
cdr3_aa: ASSYLKPKNYGYT

v_call: TRBV6-2/TRBV6-3
j_call: TRBJ1-4
clone_size: NA
cdr3_aa: ASSSGQVNEKLF

v_call: TRBV2
j_call: TRBJ2-3
clone_size: NA
cdr3_aa: ASRRLGDTQY

v_call: TRBV10-3
j_call: TRBJ1-2
clone_size: NA
cdr3_aa: AISPGTGPYGYT

v_call: TRBV12-3/TRBV12-4
j_call: TRBJ2-7
clone_size: many
cdr3_aa: ASSEGYEQY

v_call: TRBV24-1
j_call: TRBJ1-1
clone_size: NA
cdr3_aa: ATRIEWWDKAF

v_call: TRBV2
j_call: TRBJ2-7
clone_size: NA
cdr3_aa: ASNGQGNHEQY

v_call: TRBV5-1
j_call: TRBJ2-1
clone_size: few
cdr3_aa: ASSFRDRGNEQF

v_call: TRBV20-1
j_call: TRBJ2-5
clone_size: NA
cdr3_aa: SALLTGQETQY

v_call: TRBV2
j_call: TRBJ2-3
clone_size: NA
cdr3_aa: ASSVSRSTDTQY

v_call: TRBV5-1
j_call: TRBJ2-3
clone_size: NA
cdr3_aa: ASSLGRGGTDTQY

v_call: TRBV24-1
j_call: TRBJ2-2
clone_size: NA
cdr3_aa: ATSDLTGVAGQAGELF

v_call: TRBV4-1
j_call: TRBJ2-3
clone_size: many
cdr3_aa: ASSQDERGTDTQY

v_call: TRBV3-1
j_call: TRBJ2-1
clone_size: NA
cdr3_aa: ASSRPGQGRNEQF

v_call: TRBV5-1
j_call: TRBJ2-4
clone_size: NA
cdr3_aa: ASSLSTSGTYFKNIQY

v_call: TRBV7-8
j_call: TRBJ1-4
clone_size: NA
cdr3_aa: ASSFIKLGSFNEKLF

v_call: TRBV4-2
j_call: TRBJ1-6
clone_size: NA
cdr3_aa: ASSQEGPSSYNSPLH

v_call: TRBV19
j_call: TRBJ2-7
clone_size: few
cdr3_aa: ASSIPGKSYEQY

v_call: TRBV7-9
j_call: TRBJ2-7
clone_size: NA
cdr3_aa: ASSLPGLYEQY

v_call: TRBV9
j_call: TRBJ2-3
clone_size: many
cdr3_aa: ASSVGAGGLNTQY

v_call: TRBV11-1
j_call: TRBJ2-3
clone_size: NA
cdr3_aa: ASSVAGAPKDTQY

v_call: TRBV3-1
j_call: TRBJ2-3
clone_size: NA
cdr3_aa: ASSHPHATDTQY

v_call: TRBV4-1
j_call: TRBJ1-2
clone_size: once
cdr3_aa: ASRQLGDRGRGGYT

v_call: TRBV4-1
j_call: TRBJ2-1
clone_size: many
cdr3_aa: ASSPGPRPYNEQF

v_call: TRBV30
j_call: TRBJ1-2
clone_size: NA
cdr3_aa: AWSVGTSYGYT

v_call: TRBV20-1
j_call: TRBJ2-7
clone_size: NA
cdr3_aa: SARDQVLPAYEQY

v_call: TRBV7-2
j_call: TRBJ2-1
clone_size: few
cdr3_aa: ASSLKASGSKFHEQF

v_call: TRBV14
j_call: TRBJ1-2
clone_size: NA
cdr3_aa: ASSQDHIGRGYT

v_call: TRBV6-6
j_call: TRBJ1-5
clone_size: few
cdr3_aa: ASSYSKDQPQH